This T cell receptor (beta chain) was captured in a study of response to subunit inactivated influenza vaccine. Findings of the study overall: The authors suggested that every seasonal influenza vaccination recruits few new T cells.

V gave up 1 base and J gave up 3 bases, with 7 bases separating them. Germline lookup yields CDR1 LGHNA and CDR2 YNFKEQ. This CDR3 comprises 14 residues. MiXCR was run by TCRdb on the RT-PCR reads, yielding one entry per CDR3 protein. In the table there are almost 250,000 distinct CDR3 sequences, roughly an eighth of which are singletons. This clonotype was detected ten times or more. Its target is unknown. The chain joins TRBV4-2 to TRBJ1-5; D gene uncertain. The receptor was derived from a man between 50 and 59 years old who received an inactivated influenza vaccine. The input for sequencing was non-naive T cells sorted from PBMCs, taken 14 to 15 days before vaccination. The CDR3 nucleotides read TGTGCCAGCAGCCAAGTGGGGTCCAATCAGCCCCAGCATTTT. Protein product: CASSQVGSNQPQHF.